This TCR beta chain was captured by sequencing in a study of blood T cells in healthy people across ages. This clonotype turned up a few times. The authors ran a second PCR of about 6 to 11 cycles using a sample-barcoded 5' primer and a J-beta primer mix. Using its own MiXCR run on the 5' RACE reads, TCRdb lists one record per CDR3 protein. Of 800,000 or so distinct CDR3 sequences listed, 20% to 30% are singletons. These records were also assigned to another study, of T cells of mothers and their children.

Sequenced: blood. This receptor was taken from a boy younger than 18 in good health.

The CDR3 DNA is TGTGCCAGCAGCACCCCAGCGAATGAAAAACTGTTTTTT. Protein product: CASSTPANEKLFF. V gene TRBV6-5 combines with J gene TRBJ1-4; unclear D gene. The CDR3 sequence is 13 residues long. Trimming removed 6 bases from V and 5 bases from J, with 10 bases in between. Germline-derived CDR1 and CDR2 are MNHEY and SVGAGI.